This TCR beta chain was identified during a study of graft-versus-host responses after intestinal transplantation (TCRdb year 2021). A note on the overall study: The transplants that recipients received were multivisceral, liver-intestinal, or isolated intestinal. All recipients received anti-thymocyte globulin induction followed by maintenance tacrolimus and steroids for around three years. After intestinal transplantation, graft-versus-host and host-versus-graft alloreactive T cell clones in the graft, circulation and bone marrow were tracked using bulk TCR-beta CDR3 sequencing. To identify alloreactive clones, pre-transplant mixed lymphocyte reaction products were sequenced and compared with unstimulated pre-transplant donor and recipient T cells. A cohort of 24 intestinal transplant recipients, including one retransplant, was enrolled, and a few patients lacking pretransplant specimens were excluded. Donor T cell macrochimerism was defined as a peak of at least 4% donor T cells among recipient peripheral blood mononuclear cells. Samples from a few later patients were sequenced in-house on an Illumina MiSeq with MiXCR processing rather than by the commercial service.

With regard to this clone: The clone's antigen remains unknown. There are no base qualities to consult, and no much larger clone falls within one base.

V lost 5 bases and J lost 8 bases, and the count of bases not matched to a germline gene is 19. The CDR3 sequence holds 19 residues, the cysteine and phenylalanine included. The kept DNA is CDR3 alone, 57 bases in frame from the first base. The CDR1 and CDR2 encoded by the germline V gene are SGHVS and FNYEAQ. The time point label for this specimen denotes: cells obtained before transplantation from donor or recipient. CD3+CD4+ and CD3+CD8+ populations were FACS-sorted from unstimulated pre-transplant donor and recipient cells taken from spleen or lymph nodes. Broader findings and caveats from the paper: The conclusions were limited by the relatively low number and heterogeneity of the intestinal transplant patients. GvH clones were detected in recipient bone marrow, and some appeared earlier in ileal mucosa or blood, consistent with an intestinal mucosal origin. Peak levels of circulating GvH clones were associated with declines in HvG clones early after transplant. High GvH to HvG T cell clonal ratios were observed in the allografts of patients with donor T cell macrochimerism.

Library method: the immunoSEQ multiplex PCR assay. For most patients, genomic DNA was isolated with the Qiagen DNeasy Blood and Tissue Kit and shipped frozen to Adaptive Biotechnologies for TCR sequencing. High-throughput TCR-beta CDR3 sequencing of genomic DNA from most patients was performed by Adaptive Biotechnologies. For the original study's pipeline: Adaptive's ImmunoSEQ software supplied the TCR sequencing data for 18 patients, while MiXCR and VDJtools were used to process a few other patients. CD4 versus CD8 sorting errors were corrected by removing sequences found in both subsets at a frequency ratio below 5:1. Because the origin of CDR3 nucleotide sequences shared between donor and recipient could not be assigned, those sequences were removed. At least 2-fold expansion over unstimulated cells and a minimum CFSE-low frequency of 0.002% (template counts) or 0.001% (read counts) were required for clones to be classified as alloreactive. A clone was considered mappable if detected in the sequenced pre-transplant spleen, lymph node, or MLR CFSE-low populations of the donor or recipient. The cumulative frequency of alloreactive clones was calculated as a percentage of all sequences, weighted by copy number. The table comes from immuneACCESS by way of TCRdb, which keeps in-frame sequences with V and J called. Part of the clones is missing from these tables; in studies checked, under half for an unresolved V gene and the rest for unknown reasons. V, J and clone size are taken as reported in that table, and D and trimming were inferred from the DNA itself. The table for this sample lists fewer than 90,000 clones; 85% to 95% of them were counted only once. Over 0.15% of the sample is in the top ten clones.

The sequence came from a human donor who was the organ donor for an intestinal transplant. The chain is made from TRBV7-6 and TRBJ1-6; the junction holds 9 bases that match TRBD1. The sequences come from unstimulated CD4+ T cells sorted from spleen or lymph node cells, collected before transplant. Here is the DNA: TGTGCCAGCAGCCAAACTCGGACAGGGGTTCGCCTTGCCGATTCACCCCTCCACTTT. This gives the protein CASSQTRTGVRLADSPLHF.